The present TCR beta chain was sequenced within a study of OX40 agonist ivuxolimab in advanced cancers. Profiling relied on immunoSEQ multiplex PCR, and the TCRdb table lists in-frame clones only, not all of them. The sample records some 50,000 clones, 87% being singletons. Study results and caveats: At 0.1 to 3.0 mg/kg, clonal expansion of CD4+ and CD8+ blood T cells had occurred by week 6.

Between the trimmed V and J ends, which lost 5 bases and 3 bases, there was a span of 5 bases. The CDR3 covers 11 residues. Germline CDR1 and CDR2: LNHDA and SQIVND (reference sequence). In the case of this clone: The antigen remains undetermined.

Material: CD4+ or CD8+ T cells sorted from blood, obtained in a trial of the OX40 agonist ivuxolimab. This clonotype originated in an adult with an advanced solid tumor such as melanoma, head and neck, liver or kidney cancer. The genes are TRBV19 and TRBJ2-7; D not certain. CDR3 amino acids: CASSPDYEQYV. The DNA for the CDR3 is TGTGCCAGTAGTCCCGACTACGAGCAGTACGTC.